Following are 18 T cell receptor beta chains from one sample sequenced in a study of CD8 T cells in Susac syndrome. Reverse transcription of about 0.5 to 1 ug RNA used random hexamers. TCRdb re-derived calls from the immunoSEQ multiplex PCR reads in MiXCR, one entry per CDR3 protein. Here the sample spans nearly 110,000 distinct CDR3 sequences, roughly 94% being singletons. Sequences were obtained from CD8+ T cells from PBMCs. These receptor sequences come from a human donor with Susac syndrome.

The J gene is TRBJ2-5, the V gene TRBV5-4; D unresolved. Between the trimmed V and J ends, which lost 1 base and 2 bases, there was a span of 6 bases. The germline V gene encodes CDR1 SGHNT and CDR2 YYREEE (reference sequence). This CDR3 comprises 13 residues. CDR3 in DNA: TGTGCCAGCAGCTTGACAGAGCAAGAGACCCAGTACTTC. This sequence encodes CASSLTEQETQYF.

The rearrangement links TRBV12-3 or TRBV12-4 to TRBJ2-1, with D perhaps TRBD1 (5 bases). The CDR3 spans 12 residues. V was clipped by 6 bases and J by 10 bases, with 13 bases between them. The CDR3 DNA reads TGTGCCAGCAGCCCTCGACAGATAGAGCAGTTCTTC. It is translated as CASSPRQIEQFF.

This chain uses TRBV27 with TRBJ1-5; TRBD1 aligns across 7 bases. V gave up 3 bases and J gave up 6 bases; unmatched junction bases: 2. This CDR3 comprises 13 residues. Germline CDR1 is MNHEY and CDR2 is SMNVEV (reference sequence). The chain's CDR3 is CASSLTGPQPQHF. The CDR3 nucleotides are TGTGCCAGCAGTTTGACAGGGCCTCAGCCCCAGCATTTT.

This chain joins TRBV12-3 or TRBV12-4 and TRBJ1-2, with no clear D. The CDR3 totals 14 residues. Trimming removed 0 bases at V and 3 bases at J, with 8 bases between. The CDR3 protein is CASSLARQDYGYTF. CDR3 in DNA: TGTGCCAGCAGTTTAGCGCGCCAGGACTATGGCTACACCTTC.

This chain joins TRBV29-1 and TRBJ2-1, with D perhaps matching TRBD2 (7 bases). The ends were cut back, 1 base at V and 6 bases at J, with 16 bases in the middle. The CDR3 covers 15 residues. Germline loops: CDR1 SQVTM, CDR2 ANQGSEA. The DNA of the CDR3 is TGCAGCGTTGAAGTGGGGGGGGGCCTATTCAATGAGCAGTTCTTC. Protein sequence: CSVEVGGGLFNEQFF.

The rearrangement joins TRBV9 to TRBJ2-2, with 7 bases lining up with TRBD1. V lost 4 bases and J lost 7; bases outside the gene matches: 10. This CDR3 is 15 amino acids long. Germline V gives CDR1 SGDLS, CDR2 YYNGEE. CDR3 nucleotide sequence: TGTGCCAGCAGCCCGGTACAGGGGAATATCGGGGAGCTGTTTTTT. Translation gives CASSPVQGNIGELFF.

The chain is built from TRBV27 and TRBJ2-1; tentatively, D is TRBD1 (6 bases). This CDR3 has 14 residues. CDR1 and CDR2 from the germline V gene are MNHEY and SMNVEV (reference sequence). With 5 bases removed from V and 5 bases from J, the gap between germline ends came to 13 bases. The CDR3 DNA reads as TGTGCCAGCAGTAATACAGGGTCCCACAATGAGCAGTTCTTC. Its translation is CASSNTGSHNEQFF.

This rearrangement joins TRBV29-1 to TRBJ1-2; unclear D gene. The CDR3 sequence is 13 residues long. V lost 7 bases and J lost 3, with 15 bases in between. The germline V gene encodes CDR1 SQVTM and CDR2 ANQGSEA. The CDR3 region has the DNA TGCAGCGCCCGCCTTACAGATCACTATGGCTACACCTTC. This encodes CSARLTDHYGYTF. The whole variable domain, filled in from reference TRBV29-1 and TRBJ1-2, reads SAVISQKPSRDICQRGTSLTIQCQVDSQVTMMFWYRQQPGQSLTLIATANQGSEATYESGFVIDKFPISRPNLTFSTLTVSNMSPEDSSIYLCSARLTDHYGYTFGSGTRLTVV.

V and J are TRBV7-8 and TRBJ2-1; D is possibly TRBD1 or TRBD2 (5 bases each). This CDR3 comprises 14 residues. Per the germline V gene, CDR1 is SGHVS and CDR2 is FQNEAQ. Trimming removed 3 bases at V and 12 bases at J, with 18 bases between. CDR3 bases: TGTGCCAGCAGCTTCCCAGGGACGTGGTATGGGCAGTTCTTC. Its protein product is CASSFPGTWYGQFF.

This rearrangement joins TRBV12-3 or TRBV12-4 to TRBJ2-1; TRBD1 might be the D (5 bases). This CDR3 is 13 amino acids long. V shed 6 bases and J shed 8 bases, with 14 bases lying between them. The CDR3 is CASSPSRVDEQFF. CDR3 sequence (DNA): TGTGCCAGCAGCCCCTCCAGGGTCGATGAGCAGTTCTTC.

The chain has TRBV5-6 and TRBJ2-1; the D gene is possibly TRBD2 (5 bases). Trimming cost V 0 bases and J 2 bases, with 9 bases left between them. This CDR3 spans 15 amino acids. The germline gives CDR1 SGHDT, CDR2 YYEEEE. This CDR3 reads CASSLATGTYNEQFF. CDR3 in DNA: TGTGCCAGCAGCTTGGCTACGGGGACCTACAATGAGCAGTTCTTC. Complete variable domain (other parts from reference TRBV5-6 and TRBJ2-1): DAGVTQSPTHLIKTRGQQVTLRCSPKSGHDTVSWYQQALGQGPQFIFQYYEEEERQRGNFPDRFSGHQFPNYSSELNVNALLLGDSALYLCASSLATGTYNEQFFGPGTRLTVL.

This chain joins TRBV20-1 and TRBJ2-3; 9 nucleotides align to TRBD2. This CDR3 contains 15 residues. The trim removed 6 bases at V and 6 bases at J, leaving 13 bases unmatched. Germline values: CDR1 DFQATT, CDR2 SNEGSKA (reference sequence). The chain's CDR3 is CSAPEASGVVDTQYF. CDR3 in DNA: TGCAGTGCCCCCGAGGCTAGCGGGGTTGTGGATACGCAGTATTTT.

This sequence joins TRBV9 and TRBJ1-5; no firm D call. Trimming removed 0 bases at V and 0 bases at J, with 7 bases between. Germline V gene lookup returns CDR1 SGDLS and CDR2 YYNGEE. There are 15 residues in the CDR3. The CDR3 DNA reads as TGTGCCAGCAGCGTAGAGGGTTATAGCAATCAGCCCCAGCATTTT. This encodes CASSVEGYSNQPQHF.

The rearrangement links TRBV5-6 to TRBJ1-1; D is perhaps TRBD1 (5 bases). V lost 4 bases to trimming and J lost 11 bases, with 18 bases between them. Germline values: CDR1 SGHDT, CDR2 YYEEEE. This CDR3 contains 13 residues. Written as DNA, the CDR3 is TGTGCCAGCAGCCTCGGAGCAGGGATGGATGCTTTCTTT. This encodes CASSLGAGMDAFF.

The chain links TRBV20-1 to TRBJ2-7; perhaps TRBD2 as D (6 bases). This CDR3 has 11 amino acids. CDR1 is DFQATT, CDR2 SNEGSKA, per germline (reference sequence). The CDR3 DNA sequence: TGCAGTGCTCGGGAGACTAGAGATCGGACGGTC. Protein sequence: CSARETRDRTV.

The V gene is TRBV20-1, the J gene TRBJ1-5, with D possibly TRBD1 on 6 matching bases. CDR1 DFQATT and CDR2 SNEGSKA come from the germline V gene (reference sequence). V was clipped by 5 bases and J by 2 bases, with 22 bases between them. This CDR3 is 17 amino acids long. The CDR3 sequence: CSAPQWPGAHGNQPQHF. CDR3 DNA: TGCAGTGCTCCCCAATGGCCAGGGGCGCATGGCAATCAGCCCCAGCATTTT.

The gene calls are TRBV7-9 and TRBJ1-2; D not certain. V lost 5 bases and J lost 11, with 9 bases in between. The CDR3 spans 10 residues. Germline V gives CDR1 SEHNR, CDR2 FQNEAQ (reference sequence). CDR3 sequence reads: CASSGGRYTF. In nucleotides, the CDR3 is TGTGCCAGCAGCGGTGGCCGATACACCTTC.

This clonotype has only one observation. The chain links TRBV29-1 to TRBJ2-7, with unresolved D. CDR1 is SQVTM, CDR2 ANQGSEA, per germline. V lost 7 bases and J 0 bases, leaving 7 bases between the germline ends. The CDR3 covers 11 residues. The CDR3 sequence is CSAFLSYEQYF. As DNA, the CDR3 is TGCAGCGCTTTCCTCTCCTACGAGCAGTACTTC.